The source of this T cell receptor beta chain is a study of cytomegalovirus exposure and HLA in healthy donors. Study as a whole: Previous work identified 95 million to 120 million unique TCR beta sequences from roughly 180 million T cells.

Germline V gene data show CDR1 as SQVTM and CDR2 as ANQGSEA. The ends were cut back, 7 bases at V and 1 base at J, with 10 bases in the middle. The CDR3 has 12 residues. The primer mix had 60 Vbeta and 13 Jbeta primers. Measured with immunoSEQ multiplex PCR; TCRdb has only the in-frame clones, and not every one. The sample carries 140,000 to 150,000 clones, roughly 72% recorded once. Overall study findings and caveats: The authors considered a cluster of highly shared sequence variants likely to be a sequencing artifact. By a later analysis, the bulk of CMV-associated TCR beta chains appeared HLA-restricted. In a later analysis, TCR association rates varied by HLA locus: DRB1 most, HLA-C fewest.

This clone was found once. The antigen remains undetermined. The sequencing sample was made of PBMCs. The rearrangement uses TRBV29-1 and TRBJ2-5; a weak D match, TRBD2 (6 bases). This receptor was obtained from a man aged 35 to 55 in good health and CMV-seronegative. The CDR3, as DNA: TGCAGCGCCGCGGGACTCCAAGAGACCCAGTACTTC. Translating gives CSAAGLQETQYF.